The 5 T cell receptor beta chains listed next were all sequenced from one sample in a study of blood T cells in healthy people across ages. A J-beta primer mix and a sample-barcoded 5' primer were used in a second PCR of roughly 6 to 11 cycles. TCRdb called the 5' RACE reads again in MiXCR, with one record for every CDR3 protein. The sample yields 780,000 or so distinct CDR3 sequences, approximately 53% seen once. Source material: blood. These TCRs come from a man aged 35-49 years in good health.

This clonotype was counted only a few times. The chain recombines TRBV6-6 with TRBJ2-5; no clear D gene. Trimming left V 7 bases short and J 5 bases short, with 8 bases between. The CDR3 extends over 11 amino acids. Germline CDR1 is MNHNY and CDR2 is SVGAGI (reference sequence). CDR3 loop: CASTARETQYF. As DNA, the CDR3 is TGTGCCAGCACCGCGAGGGAGACCCAGTACTTC.

This clonotype occurred a few times. The chain uses TRBV7-2 and TRBJ2-1; 7 bases fit TRBD2. The CDR3 is 16 residues long. The trim removed 1 base at V and 4 bases at J, leaving 7 bases unmatched. Germline-derived CDR1 and CDR2 are SGHTA and FQGNSA. The CDR3 here is CASSLDSASGYNEQFF. CDR3 DNA: TGTGCCAGCAGCTTAGACTCGGCTAGCGGTTACAATGAGCAGTTCTTC.

This clonotype has at least ten counts. The CDR3: CASTPQASYTF. For the CDR3, the DNA is TGTGCCAGCACCCCTCAAGCTAGCTACACCTTC. V usage is TRBV7-2 and J usage is TRBJ1-2; D not resolved. Trimming removed 7 bases at V and 9 bases at J, with 12 bases between. CDR1 is SGHTA, CDR2 FQGNSA, per germline. CDR3 length: 11 amino acids. The variable domain in full, with the rest retrieved from reference TRBV7-2 and TRBJ1-2, is GAGVSQSPSNKVTEKGKDVELRCDPISGHTALYWYRQSLGQGLEFLIYFQGNSAPDKSGLPSDRFSAERTGGSVSTLTIQRTQQEDSAVYLCASTPQASYTFGSGTRLTVV.

The CDR3 DNA follows: TGTGCCAGCAGCCAGGCTCCTAACTACGAGCAGTACTTC. This encodes CASSQAPNYEQYF. The V and J genes are TRBV6-2 or TRBV6-3 and TRBJ2-7; D gene ambiguous. From germline, CDR1 is MNHEY and CDR2 SVGEGT. This CDR3 has 13 residues. V lost 6 bases, J lost 3 bases, and 12 bases lay in between.

V is TRBV28 and J is TRBJ1-2, with TRBD1 identical over 7 bases. The CDR3 totals 14 residues. Germline V gene lookup returns CDR1 MDHEN and CDR2 SYDVKM. V lost 6 bases and J lost 6; bases outside the gene matches: 10. In nucleotides, the CDR3 is TGTGCCAGCAGATCTACAGGGGATGTAGATGGCTACACCTTC. Translation gives CASRSTGDVDGYTF.